This passage covers 11 T cell receptor beta chains from one sample sequenced in a study of beta chain features in type 1 diabetes. These TCRs' antigens remain unknown. Regarding the study as a whole: Shorter TCRB CDR3s, moderately but significantly so, marked every one of the four CD4+ subsets in Type 1 diabetes patients.

The entirety of the isolated RNA underwent reverse transcription, so expressed TCRB transcripts were sequenced. Sequencing used immunoSEQ multiplex PCR; TCRdb keeps in-frame clones, though not all of them. The data hold some 150,000 clones, with more than 10% observed a single time. Source material: central memory CD4+ T cells from blood. The receptors were sampled from a man younger than 30 with type 1 diabetes.

This clone occurred a few times. This sequence joins TRBV27 and TRBJ1-1, with TRBD1 as a possible D gene (6 bases). This CDR3 comprises 14 residues. Trimming cost V 4 bases and J 3 bases, with 12 bases left between them. The V gene's germline CDR1 is MNHEY and CDR2 SMNVEV (reference sequence). CDR3 sequence: CASSSGDRHTEAFF. The DNA of the CDR3 is TGTGCCAGCAGTTCAGGGGATCGTCACACTGAAGCTTTCTTT.

This clone was observed a handful of times. The chain uses TRBV18 and TRBJ1-1, with D unclear. The ends were cut back, 3 bases at V and 5 bases at J, with 10 bases in the middle. The CDR3 loop spans 13 amino acids. The V gene's germline CDR1 is KGHSH and CDR2 LQKENI. The CDR3 nucleotides read TGTGCCAGCTCACCCCCCGTAAGGACTGAAGCTTTCTTT. This encodes CASSPPVRTEAFF.

This clone was seen only a few times. CDR3 coding DNA: TGTGCCAGCAGTTCTACAGGGGCCAACTATGGCTACACCTTC. Its translation: CASSSTGANYGYTF. The V and J genes are TRBV28 and TRBJ1-2; 7 nucleotides agree with TRBD1. V lost 4 bases and J lost 2; bases outside the gene matches: 4. The CDR3 spans 14 residues. Germline CDR1 reads MDHEN; CDR2 reads SYDVKM.

This clone was seen a handful of times. The CDR3 coding sequence is TGTGCCTGGAGTGTACAAACTGAAGCTTTCTTT. It codes for CAWSVQTEAFF. This chain connects TRBV30 to TRBJ1-1; D is ambiguous. V was clipped by 0 bases and J by 5 bases, with 4 bases between them. The V gene's germline CDR1 is GTSNPN and CDR2 SVGIG (reference sequence). This CDR3 is built from 11 residues.

This clone came up a few times. The V call is TRBV10-3, the J call TRBJ2-3; tentatively, D is TRBD1 or TRBD2 (6 bases each). Germline CDR1 reads ENHRY; CDR2 reads SYGVKD. This CDR3 region has 16 residues. V gave up 6 bases and J gave up 1 base, with 17 bases separating them. The DNA for the CDR3 is TGTGCCATCAGGGGTTTGTTCGGGGGCCGCACAGATACGCAGTATTTT. Its protein product is CAIRGLFGGRTDTQYF.

There are many counts of this clone. J is TRBJ2-1 and V is TRBV19; D is unresolved. V lost 1 base and J lost 12, with 7 bases in between. The germline gives CDR1 LNHDA, CDR2 SQIVND (reference sequence). CDR3 length: 11 residues. The CDR3 bases are TGTGCCAGTAGTATAGCAGGAAGGCAGTTCTTC. Translation: CASSIAGRQFF.

The rearrangement joins TRBV20-1 to TRBJ2-1, with D unresolved. Germline V CDR1 and CDR2: DFQATT, SNEGSKA (reference sequence). The CDR3 is 11 amino acids. Trimming took 2 bases from V and 5 from J, leaving 4 bases between them. CDR3 sequence: CSARPDNEQFF. The CDR3 DNA reads TGCAGTGCTAGACCAGACAATGAGCAGTTCTTC.

This chain connects TRBV6-5 to TRBJ2-7, with D unresolved. CDR3 length: 11 amino acids. Germline CDR1 is MNHEY and CDR2 is SVGAGI. Trimming took 5 bases from V and 0 from J, leaving 2 bases between them. CDR3 nucleotides: TGTGCCAGCAGTACCTCCTACGAGCAGTACTTC. This gives the protein CASSTSYEQYF.

The J gene is TRBJ2-3, the V gene TRBV7-9, with D possibly being TRBD1 or TRBD2 (5 bases each). V gave up 5 bases and J gave up 6 bases, with 12 bases separating them. The CDR3 spans 13 residues. Per the germline V gene, CDR1 is SEHNR and CDR2 is FQNEAQ (reference sequence). For the CDR3, the DNA is TGTGCCAGCAGCCCCGGGGCCCCGGATACGCAGTATTTT. It is translated as CASSPGAPDTQYF.

The sample holds a few counts of this clone. This rearrangement joins TRBV29-1 to TRBJ2-1; D is possibly TRBD2 (5 bases). The CDR3 totals 12 residues. CDR1 and CDR2 from the germline V gene are SQVTM and ANQGSEA. V was pared by 4 bases and J by 8 bases, with 12 bases between. The CDR3 bases are TGCAGCGTTGCCCATACCGGGGATGAGCAGTTCTTC. As protein: CSVAHTGDEQFF.

About this clone: This CDR3 is also generated by other DNA sequences in the sample. This chain joins TRBV12-5 and TRBJ2-5; D unclear. Germline CDR1 LGHNT, CDR2 FRNRAP. This CDR3 has 11 residues. Trimming removed 1 base from V and 5 bases from J, with 2 bases in between. CDR3 nucleotides: TGTGCTAGTGGTTTGGGGGAGACCCAGTACTTC. It yields the protein CASGLGETQYF.